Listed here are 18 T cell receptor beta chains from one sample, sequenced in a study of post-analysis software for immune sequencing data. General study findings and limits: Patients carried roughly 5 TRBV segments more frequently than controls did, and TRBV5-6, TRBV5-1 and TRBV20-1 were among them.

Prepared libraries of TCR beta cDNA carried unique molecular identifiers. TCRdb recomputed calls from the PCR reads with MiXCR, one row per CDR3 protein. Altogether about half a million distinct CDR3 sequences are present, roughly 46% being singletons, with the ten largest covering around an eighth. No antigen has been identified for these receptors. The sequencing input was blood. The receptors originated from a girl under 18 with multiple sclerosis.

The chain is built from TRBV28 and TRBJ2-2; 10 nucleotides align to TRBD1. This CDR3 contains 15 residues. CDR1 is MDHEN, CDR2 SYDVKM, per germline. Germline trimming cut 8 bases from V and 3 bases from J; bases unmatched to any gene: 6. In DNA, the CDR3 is TGTGCCAGCGTCGGGACAGGGGCCCACACCGGGGAGCTGTTTTTT. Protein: CASVGTGAHTGELFF.

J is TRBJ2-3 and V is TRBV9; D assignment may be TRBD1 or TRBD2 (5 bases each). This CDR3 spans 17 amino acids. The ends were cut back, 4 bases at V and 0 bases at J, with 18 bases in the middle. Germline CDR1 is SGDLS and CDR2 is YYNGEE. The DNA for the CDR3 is TGTGCCAGCAGCAAGTCACTCCGGGGCGCTAGCACAGATACGCAGTATTTT. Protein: CASSKSLRGASTDTQYF.

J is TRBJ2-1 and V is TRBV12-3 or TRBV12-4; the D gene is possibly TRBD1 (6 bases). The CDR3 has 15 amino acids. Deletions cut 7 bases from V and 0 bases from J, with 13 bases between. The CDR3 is CASTNRVSSYNEQFF. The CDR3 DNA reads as TGTGCCAGCACCAACAGGGTTAGCTCCTACAATGAGCAGTTCTTC.

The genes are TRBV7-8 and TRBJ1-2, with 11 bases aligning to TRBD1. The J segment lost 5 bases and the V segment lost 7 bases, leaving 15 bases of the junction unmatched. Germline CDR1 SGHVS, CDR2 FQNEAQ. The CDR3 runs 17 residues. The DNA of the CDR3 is TGTGCCAGCATCCCCGGCCCTGTTGGACAGGGGGCTTATGGCTACACCTTC. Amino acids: CASIPGPVGQGAYGYTF.

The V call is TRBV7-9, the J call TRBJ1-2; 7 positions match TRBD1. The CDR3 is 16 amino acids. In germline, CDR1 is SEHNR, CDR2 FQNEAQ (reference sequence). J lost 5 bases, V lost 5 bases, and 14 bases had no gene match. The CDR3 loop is CASSGEDRDVFYGYTF. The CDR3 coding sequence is TGTGCCAGCAGCGGGGAAGACAGGGATGTCTTTTATGGCTACACCTTC.

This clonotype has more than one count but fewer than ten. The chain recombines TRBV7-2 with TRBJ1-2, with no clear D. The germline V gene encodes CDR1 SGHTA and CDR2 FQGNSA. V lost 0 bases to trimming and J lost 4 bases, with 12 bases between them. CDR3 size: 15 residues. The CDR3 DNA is TGTGCCAGCAGCTTAGCGCAAACTGGGCCCTATGGCTACACCTTC. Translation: CASSLAQTGPYGYTF.

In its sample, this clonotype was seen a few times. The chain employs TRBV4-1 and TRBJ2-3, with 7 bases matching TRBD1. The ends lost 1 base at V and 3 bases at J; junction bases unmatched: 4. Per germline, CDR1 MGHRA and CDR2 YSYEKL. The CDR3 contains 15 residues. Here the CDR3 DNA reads TGCGCCAGCAGCCAAGTTATGGACAGGACAGATACGCAGTATTTT. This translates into CASSQVMDRTDTQYF.

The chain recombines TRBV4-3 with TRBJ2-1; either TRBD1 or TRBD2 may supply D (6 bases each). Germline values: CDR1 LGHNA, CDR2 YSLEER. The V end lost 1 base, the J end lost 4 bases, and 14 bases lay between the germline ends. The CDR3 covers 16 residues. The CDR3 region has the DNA TGCGCCAGCAGCCAAGGGGGGGCCAGCTCGTACAATGAGCAGTTCTTC. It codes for CASSQGGASSYNEQFF.

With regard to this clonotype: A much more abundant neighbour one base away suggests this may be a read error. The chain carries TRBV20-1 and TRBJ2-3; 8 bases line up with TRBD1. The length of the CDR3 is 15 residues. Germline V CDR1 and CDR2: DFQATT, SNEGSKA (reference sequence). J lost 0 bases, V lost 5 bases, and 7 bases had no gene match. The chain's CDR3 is CSALRDRRSTDTQYF. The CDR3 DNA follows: TGCAGTGCTCTCCGGGACAGGAGGAGCACAGATACGCAGTATTTT.

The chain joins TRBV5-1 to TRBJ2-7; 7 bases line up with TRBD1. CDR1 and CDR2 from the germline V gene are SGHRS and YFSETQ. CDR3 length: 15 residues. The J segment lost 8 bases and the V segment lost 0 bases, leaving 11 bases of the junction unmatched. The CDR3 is CASSLALDRALQQYF. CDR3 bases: TGCGCCAGCAGCTTGGCCCTCGACAGGGCTCTTCAGCAGTACTTC.

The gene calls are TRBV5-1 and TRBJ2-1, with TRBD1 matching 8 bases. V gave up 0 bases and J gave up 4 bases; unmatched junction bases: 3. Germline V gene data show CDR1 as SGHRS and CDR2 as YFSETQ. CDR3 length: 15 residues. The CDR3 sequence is CASSLGTGYYNEQFF. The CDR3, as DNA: TGCGCCAGCAGCTTGGGGACAGGGTATTACAATGAGCAGTTCTTC.

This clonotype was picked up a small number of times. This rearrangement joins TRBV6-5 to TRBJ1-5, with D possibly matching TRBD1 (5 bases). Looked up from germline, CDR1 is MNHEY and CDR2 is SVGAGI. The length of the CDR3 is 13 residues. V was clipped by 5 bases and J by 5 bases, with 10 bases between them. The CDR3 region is CASSPLTDQPQHF. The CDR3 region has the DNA TGTGCCAGCAGTCCATTGACAGATCAGCCCCAGCATTTT.

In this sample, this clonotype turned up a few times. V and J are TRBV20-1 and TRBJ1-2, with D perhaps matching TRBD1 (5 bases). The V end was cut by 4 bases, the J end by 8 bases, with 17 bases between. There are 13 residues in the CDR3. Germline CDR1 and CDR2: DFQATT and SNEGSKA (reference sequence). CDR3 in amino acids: CSATDGAPRGYTF. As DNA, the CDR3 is TGCAGTGCTACTGATGGGGCCCCGAGGGGCTACACCTTC.

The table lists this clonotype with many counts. Written as DNA, the CDR3 is TGTGCCAGCAGCTTAAACCCGAGGGGAGATACGCAGTATTTT. Its protein product is CASSLNPRGDTQYF. The rearrangement joins TRBV7-2 to TRBJ2-3, with D perhaps assigned TRBD1 or TRBD2 (5 bases each). Germline values: CDR1 SGHTA, CDR2 FQGNSA. The CDR3 is 14 amino acids. V was shortened by 2 bases and J by 5 bases, with 11 bases between the two germline ends.

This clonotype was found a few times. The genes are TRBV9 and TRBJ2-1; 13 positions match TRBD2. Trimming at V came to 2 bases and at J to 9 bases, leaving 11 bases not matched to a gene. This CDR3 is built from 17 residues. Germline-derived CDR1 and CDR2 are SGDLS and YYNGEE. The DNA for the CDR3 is TGTGCCAGCAGCGTCCTAGGGCCGGGACTAGCGGGAAGTGAGCAGTTCTTC. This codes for CASSVLGPGLAGSEQFF.

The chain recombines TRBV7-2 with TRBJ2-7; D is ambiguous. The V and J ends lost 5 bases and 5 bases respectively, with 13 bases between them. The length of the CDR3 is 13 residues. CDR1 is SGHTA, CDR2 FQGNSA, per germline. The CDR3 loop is CASSAWDFHEQYF. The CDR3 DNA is TGTGCCAGCAGCGCCTGGGATTTCCACGAGCAGTACTTC.

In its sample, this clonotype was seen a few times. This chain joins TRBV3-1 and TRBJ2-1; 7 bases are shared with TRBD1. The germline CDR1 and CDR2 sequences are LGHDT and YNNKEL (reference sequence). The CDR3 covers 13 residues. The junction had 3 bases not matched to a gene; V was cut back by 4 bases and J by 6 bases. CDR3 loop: CASSRDSVNEQFF. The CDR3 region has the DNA TGTGCCAGCAGCCGGGACAGCGTCAATGAGCAGTTCTTC.

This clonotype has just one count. The CDR3 DNA reads TGTGCCAGCAGCCAGCCACTAGCGGAGTACAATGAGCAGTTCTTC. This translates into CASSQPLAEYNEQFF. The chain uses TRBV3-1 and TRBJ2-1; TRBD2 aligns across 8 bases. The trim removed 3 bases at V and 4 bases at J, leaving 5 bases unmatched. The germline CDR1 and CDR2 sequences are LGHDT and YNNKEL (reference sequence). The CDR3 consists of 15 residues.